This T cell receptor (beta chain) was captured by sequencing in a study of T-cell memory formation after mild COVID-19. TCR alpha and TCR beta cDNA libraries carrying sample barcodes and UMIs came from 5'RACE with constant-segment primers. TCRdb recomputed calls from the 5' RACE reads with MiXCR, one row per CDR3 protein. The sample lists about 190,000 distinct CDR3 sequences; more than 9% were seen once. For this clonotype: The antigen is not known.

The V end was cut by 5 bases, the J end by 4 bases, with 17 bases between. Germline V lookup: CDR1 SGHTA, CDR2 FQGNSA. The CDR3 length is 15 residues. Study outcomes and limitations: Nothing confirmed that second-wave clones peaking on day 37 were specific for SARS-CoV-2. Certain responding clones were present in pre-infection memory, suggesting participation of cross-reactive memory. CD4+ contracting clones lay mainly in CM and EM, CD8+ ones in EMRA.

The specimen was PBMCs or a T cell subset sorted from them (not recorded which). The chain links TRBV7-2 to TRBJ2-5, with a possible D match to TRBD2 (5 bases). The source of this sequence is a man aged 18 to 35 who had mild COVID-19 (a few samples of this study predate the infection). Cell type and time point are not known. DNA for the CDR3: TGTGCCAGCAGCCCGCCAGGCCTAGCTCGAGAGACCCAGTACTTC. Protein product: CASSPPGLARETQYF.